This record covers a single TCR beta chain. What it recognizes is unknown. V lost 1 base to trimming and J lost 0 bases; unmatched junction nucleotides: 3. Germline V CDR1 and CDR2: SNHLY, FYNNEI. CDR3 length equals 15 residues. These data belong to a study of beta chain features in type 1 diabetes. Findings and caveats of the study: A moderate, significant TCRB CDR3 shortening appeared in type 1 diabetes across four CD4+ subsets. PCR might preferentially amplify shorter templates, equally in patients and controls.

The sequenced template was cDNA made from the entire isolated RNA. Method: immunoSEQ multiplex PCR; TCRdb's copy keeps in-frame clones and lacks some. The sample lists 85,000 to 110,000 clones; 28% were seen once. This clonotype was obtained from a woman aged 18 to 35 with type 1 diabetes. The sample consisted of central memory CD4+ T cells from blood. V gene TRBV2 combines with J gene TRBJ2-7; 7 positions match TRBD1. The CDR3 sequence: CASSEETGTSYEQYF. CDR3 in DNA: TGTGCCAGCAGTGAAGAGACAGGGACCTCCTACGAGCAGTACTTC.